A single sample gave rise to the 21 T cell receptor beta chains below, sequenced in a study of shared T cell receptors in the human thymus. Using immunoSEQ multiplex PCR, the repertoire was profiled, and TCRdb retains in-frame clones only, with some absent. Among over 350,000 clones, 95% were seen once, and the ten largest hold roughly 0.02%. The sample was thymocytes. These receptors all come from a human donor.

Here the CDR3 reads CASSHFIQGAYEQYF. The CDR3 DNA sequence: TGCGCCAGCAGCCACTTCATTCAGGGGGCTTACGAGCAGTACTTC. The gene calls are TRBV4-1 and TRBJ2-7; 8 nucleotides match TRBD1. Trimming cost V 3 bases and J 4 bases; bases outside gene matches: 8. The CDR3 has 15 amino acids. Germline CDR1 reads MGHRA; CDR2 reads YSYEKL.

This clone was seen only once. The V call is TRBV27, the J call TRBJ2-5; 7 bases line up with TRBD2. Germline V gene lookup returns CDR1 MNHEY and CDR2 SMNVEV (reference sequence). The CDR3 has 17 residues. The V segment lost 5 bases and the J segment 0 bases; nucleotides outside the gene matches: 12. The CDR3 loop reads CASSGNLQAGYQETQYF. CDR3 in DNA: TGTGCCAGCAGTGGGAACCTACAAGCGGGGTACCAAGAGACCCAGTACTTC.

The chain employs TRBV21-1 and TRBJ2-7; the DNA was not used to check the table's D call, TRBD2. TRBV21-1 is annotated as a pseudogene. This CDR3 is built from 15 residues. CDR3: CASSKDFERGYEQYF. The CDR3 region has the DNA TGTGCCAGCAGCAAAGATTTCGAACGGGGCTACGAGCAGTACTTC.

The chain uses TRBV28 and TRBJ2-7; tentatively, D is TRBD1 (5 bases). This CDR3 comprises 17 residues. CDR1 MDHEN and CDR2 SYDVKM come from the germline V gene. V lost 6 bases and J 0 bases, leaving 21 bases between the germline ends. Here the CDR3 reads CASSLSPGQGSSYEQYF. For the CDR3, the DNA is TGTGCCAGCAGCCTTAGCCCTGGGCAGGGTAGCTCCTACGAGCAGTACTTC. Full variable domain (outside the CDR3, taken from reference TRBV28 and TRBJ2-7): DVKVTQSSRYLVKRTGEKVFLECVQDMDHENMFWYRQDPGLGLRLIYFSYDVKMKEKGDIPEGYSVSREKKERFSLILESASTNQTSMYLCASSLSPGQGSSYEQYFGPGTRLTVT.

A word on this clone: This sample also contains other DNA sequences that code for the same CDR3. V usage is TRBV5-1 and J usage is TRBJ2-5; D gene uncertain. Trimming stripped 0 bases from V and 1 base from J, with 7 bases between. This CDR3 has 14 residues. In germline, CDR1 is SGHRS, CDR2 YFSETQ. The CDR3 nucleotides are TGCGCCAGCAGCTTGGCAGCTGCCCAAGAGACCCAGTACTTC. Its translation: CASSLAAAQETQYF.

V usage is TRBV11-3 and J usage is TRBJ2-2; TRBD1 might be the D (6 bases). Germline V CDR1 and CDR2: SGHNT, YENEEA. The CDR3 extends over 17 amino acids. With 5 bases removed from V and 3 bases from J, the gap between germline ends came to 19 bases. CDR3 region: CASSPRGRGEDTGELFF. DNA for the CDR3: TGTGCCAGCAGCCCACGGGGCAGGGGTGAGGACACCGGGGAGCTGTTTTTT.

The chain joins TRBV4-2 to TRBJ1-1; 10 positions agree with TRBD1. The CDR3 has 17 residues. The ends lost 1 base at V and 3 bases at J; junction bases unmatched: 8. CDR1 and CDR2 (germline): LGHNA, YNFKEQ. The CDR3 DNA reads as TGTGCCAGCAGCCAAGGGGACAGGGGAAGTAAGTACACTGAAGCTTTCTTT. Amino acid sequence: CASSQGDRGSKYTEAFF.

V usage is TRBV28 and J usage is TRBJ1-1; D unclear. The CDR3 runs to 15 residues. Germline V lookup: CDR1 MDHEN, CDR2 SYDVKM. V was clipped by 3 bases and J by 1 base, with 12 bases between them. For the CDR3, the DNA is TGTGCCAGCAGTTTTGGTCCAAGCGGGAACACTGAAGCTTTCTTT. This translates into CASSFGPSGNTEAFF.

V and J are TRBV15 and TRBJ1-3; D unclear. V dropped 0 bases and J dropped 4 bases, with 7 bases sitting between them. The CDR3 runs to 14 residues. Germline V gene lookup returns CDR1 LNHNV and CDR2 YYDKDF (reference sequence). The CDR3 DNA follows: TGTGCCACCAGCAGAGAACAGTACGGAAACACCATATATTTT. Translating it yields CATSREQYGNTIYF.

The chain uses TRBV5-1 and TRBJ2-2; TRBD2 matches at 8 bases. Per germline, CDR1 SGHRS and CDR2 YFSETQ. Losses at the gene ends were 2 bases for V and 1 base for J; bases not matched to a gene: 4. This CDR3 has 16 residues. This CDR3 is CASSFSAGGNTGELFF. In DNA, the CDR3 is TGCGCCAGCAGCTTTTCGGCGGGAGGGAACACCGGGGAGCTGTTTTTT.

The chain joins TRBV20-1 to TRBJ1-1; D ambiguous. CDR1 and CDR2 from the germline V gene are DFQATT and SNEGSKA (reference sequence). With 3 bases removed from V and 3 bases from J, the gap between germline ends came to 2 bases. This CDR3 has 10 residues. This CDR3 is CSARYTEAFF. The CDR3 DNA sequence: TGCAGTGCTAGGTACACTGAAGCTTTCTTT.

The chain carries TRBV2 and TRBJ1-5; D is possibly TRBD1 (5 bases). Trimming removed 0 bases at V and 7 bases at J, with 22 bases between. CDR1 and CDR2 (germline): SNHLY, FYNNEI. CDR3 size: 18 residues. CDR3 DNA sequence: TGTGCCAGCAGTGAAGCGAAGGAGGTCAGGGCCTCGAGCCAGCCCCAGCATTTT. Its protein product is CASSEAKEVRASSQPQHF.

The rearrangement uses TRBV28 and TRBJ2-7, with D hard to call. The CDR3 has 12 residues. Germline V CDR1 and CDR2: MDHEN, SYDVKM. The V gene lost 7 bases and the J gene lost 9 bases, with 16 bases spanning the gap. The CDR3 loop reads CASNRGPQRQYF. The CDR3 DNA is TGTGCCAGCAACCGAGGACCCCAACGGCAGTACTTC.

The rearrangement joins TRBV7-9 to TRBJ2-1; 9 bases agree with TRBD2. Unmatched junction bases numbered 9, after V lost 2 bases and J lost 7 bases. CDR3 length: 16 amino acids. The germline CDR1 and CDR2 sequences are SEHNR and FQNEAQ (reference sequence). CDR3: CASSLLAGTANNEQFF. The CDR3 DNA sequence: TGTGCCAGCAGCTTACTAGCGGGGACGGCTAATAATGAGCAGTTCTTC.

CDR3 sequence: CASSLGEGGRDTDTQYF. CDR3 in DNA: TGTGCCAGCAGCTTAGGGGAAGGAGGACGAGACACAGATACGCAGTATTTT. J is TRBJ2-3 and V is TRBV11-2, with a possible D match to TRBD2 (5 bases). CDR3 length equals 17 residues. Germline V CDR1 and CDR2: SGHAT, FQNNGV. Trimming removed 1 base from V and 2 bases from J, with 16 bases in between.

The V and J genes are TRBV19 and TRBJ2-2, with D perhaps TRBD2 (5 bases). The V end was cut by 2 bases, the J end by 2 bases, with 24 bases between. Germline CDR1 LNHDA, CDR2 SQIVND (reference sequence). This CDR3 is 20 amino acids long. The CDR3 nucleotides are TGTGCCAGTAGTATATTACCGAGCGGCATACATCCAAGAAACACCGGGGAGCTGTTTTTT. This gives the protein CASSILPSGIHPRNTGELFF.

The chain uses TRBV18 and TRBJ1-4, with D perhaps matching TRBD1 (5 bases). Germline lookup yields CDR1 KGHSH and CDR2 LQKENI. The V end was cut by 1 base, the J end by 2 bases, with 8 bases between. This CDR3 contains 15 residues. CDR3 coding DNA: TGTGCCAGCTCACCACGGGGGTTGACTAATGAAAAACTGTTTTTT. It yields the protein CASSPRGLTNEKLFF.

The chain combines TRBV4-3 with TRBJ1-2; TRBD1 aligns across 7 bases. Germline V gene data show CDR1 as LGHNA and CDR2 as YSLEER. The CDR3 contains 14 residues. The V gene end was trimmed by 4 bases and the J gene end by 5 bases; junction bases not matched to a gene: 7. The CDR3 loop reads CASSLDRATYGYTF. The CDR3 DNA reads as TGCGCCAGCAGCCTAGACAGGGCGACTTATGGCTACACCTTC.

This rearrangement joins TRBV14 to TRBJ2-7; no clear D. Trimming removed 0 bases at V and 2 bases at J, with 11 bases between. Germline V gene sequence: CDR1 SGHDN, CDR2 FVKESK. The CDR3 extends over 15 amino acids. CDR3 nucleotides: TGTGCCAGCAGCCAAGATATTGGCAGACCCTACGAGCAGTACTTC. Translating it yields CASSQDIGRPYEQYF. Full variable domain (missing parts from reference TRBV14 and TRBJ2-7): EAGVTQFPSHSVIEKGQTVTLRCDPISGHDNLYWYRRVMGKEIKFLLHFVKESKQDESGMPNNRFLAERTGGTYSTLKVQPAELEDSGVYFCASSQDIGRPYEQYFGPGTRLTVT.

This clone was observed a single time. The CDR3 is CASSLNRQFQETQYF. In nucleotides, the CDR3 is TGTGCCAGCAGCCTTAATCGGCAGTTCCAAGAGACCCAGTACTTC. The V and J genes are TRBV14 and TRBJ2-5; no reliable D call. CDR1 is SGHDN, CDR2 FVKESK, per germline. The V and J ends lost 4 bases and 1 base respectively, with 13 bases between them. CDR3 length: 15 amino acids.

The CDR3: CASSPRGTDTQYF. For the CDR3, the DNA is TGTGCCAGCAGTCCTCGAGGCACAGATACGCAGTATTTT. The chain is built from TRBV27 and TRBJ2-3; D is unresolved. The V end was cut by 5 bases, the J end by 1 base, with 7 bases between. The germline CDR1 and CDR2 sequences are MNHEY and SMNVEV (reference sequence). This CDR3 spans 13 amino acids.